The TCR beta chain under discussion was sequenced for a study of blood T cell repertoires in COVID-19. Study at large: Whether acute or convalescent, the COVID-19 samples came from the United States, Italy and Spain.

Sequencing was performed with immunoSEQ multiplex PCR; in TCRdb, only in-frame clones are kept and a portion is missing. This table holds about 400,000 clones, around 87% found once. The sample was peripheral blood. This TCR came from a human donor in a cohort sampled during active COVID-19.

The CDR3 spells CASSPGLAGGTYEQYF. Here the CDR3 DNA reads TGTGCCAGCAGCCCGGGACTAGCGGGGGGTACCTACGAGCAGTACTTC. The rearrangement links TRBV5-4 to TRBJ2-7; 15 bases are a match to TRBD2. The CDR3 totals 16 residues. The V gene end was trimmed by 4 bases and the J gene end by 2 bases; junction bases not matched to a gene: 4. CDR1 is SGHNT, CDR2 YYREEE, per germline (reference sequence).